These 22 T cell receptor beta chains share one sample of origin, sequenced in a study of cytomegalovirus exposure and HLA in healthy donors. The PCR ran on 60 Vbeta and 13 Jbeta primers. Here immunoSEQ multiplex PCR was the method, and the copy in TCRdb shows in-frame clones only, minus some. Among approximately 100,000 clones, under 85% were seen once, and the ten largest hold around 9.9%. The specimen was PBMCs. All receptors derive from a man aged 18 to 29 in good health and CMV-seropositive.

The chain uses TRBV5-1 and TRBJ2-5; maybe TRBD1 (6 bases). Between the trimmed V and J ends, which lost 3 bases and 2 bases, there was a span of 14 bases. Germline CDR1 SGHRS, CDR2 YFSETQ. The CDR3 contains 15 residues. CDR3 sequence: CASSWTGTTQETQYF. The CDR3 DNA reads TGCGCCAGCAGCTGGACCGGGACAACTCAAGAGACCCAGTACTTC.

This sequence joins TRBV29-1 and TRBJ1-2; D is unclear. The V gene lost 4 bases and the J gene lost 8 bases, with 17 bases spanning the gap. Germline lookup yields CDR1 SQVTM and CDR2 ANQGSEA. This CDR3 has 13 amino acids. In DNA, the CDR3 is TGCAGCGTTGGGACGGCCGGGGTAGGGGGCTACACCTTC. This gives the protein CSVGTAGVGGYTF.

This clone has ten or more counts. The DNA for the CDR3 is TGCGCCAGCAGTTACAGGGGTCTCTATAATTCACCCCTCCACTTT. Translating it yields CASSYRGLYNSPLHF. This chain links TRBV10-2 with TRBJ1-6, with 7 bases matching TRBD1. V dropped 5 bases and J dropped 3; count of bases not matched to a gene: 4. The length of the CDR3 is 15 residues. Germline CDR1 reads WSHSY; CDR2 reads SAAADI.

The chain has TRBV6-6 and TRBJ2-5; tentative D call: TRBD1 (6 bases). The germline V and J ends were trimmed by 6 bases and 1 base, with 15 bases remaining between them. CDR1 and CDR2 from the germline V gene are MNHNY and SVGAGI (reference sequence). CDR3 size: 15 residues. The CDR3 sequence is CASRNRDIPQETQYF. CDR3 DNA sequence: TGTGCCAGCAGGAACAGGGACATCCCCCAAGAGACCCAGTACTTC.

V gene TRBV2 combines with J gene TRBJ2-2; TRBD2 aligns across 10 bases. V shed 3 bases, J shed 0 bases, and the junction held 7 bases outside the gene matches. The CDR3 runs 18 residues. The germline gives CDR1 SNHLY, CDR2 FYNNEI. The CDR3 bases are TGTGCCAGCAGTGACACACGGACTAGCGGCGCGAACACCGGGGAGCTGTTTTTT. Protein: CASSDTRTSGANTGELFF.

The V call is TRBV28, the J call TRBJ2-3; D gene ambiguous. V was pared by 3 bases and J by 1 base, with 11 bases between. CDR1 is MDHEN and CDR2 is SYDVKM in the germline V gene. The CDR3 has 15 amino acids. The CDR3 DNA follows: TGTGCCAGCAGTTTTTCGGTTCCGGGCACAGATACGCAGTATTTT. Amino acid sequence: CASSFSVPGTDTQYF.

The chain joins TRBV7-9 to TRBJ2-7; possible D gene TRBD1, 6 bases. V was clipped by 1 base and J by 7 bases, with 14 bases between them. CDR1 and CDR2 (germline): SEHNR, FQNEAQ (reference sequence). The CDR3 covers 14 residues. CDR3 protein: CASSLEGVPGEQYF. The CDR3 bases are TGTGCCAGCAGCTTAGAGGGGGTACCTGGGGAGCAGTACTTC. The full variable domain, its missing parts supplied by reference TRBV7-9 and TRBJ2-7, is DTGVSQNPRHKITKRGQNVTFRCDPISEHNRLYWYRQTLGQGPEFLTYFQNEAQLEKSRLLSDRFSAERPKGSFSTLEIQRTEQGDSAMYLCASSLEGVPGEQYFGPGTRLTVT.

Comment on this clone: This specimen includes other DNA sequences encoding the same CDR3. CDR3 region: CASSLGQGNYGYTF. CDR3 coding DNA: TGTGCCAGCAGCTTGGGACAGGGTAACTATGGCTACACCTTC. The chain carries TRBV5-6 and TRBJ1-2; 7 bases line up with TRBD1. The CDR3 is 14 amino acids. The J segment lost 1 base and the V segment lost 0 bases, leaving 0 bases of the junction unmatched. The germline CDR1 and CDR2 sequences are SGHDT and YYEEEE.

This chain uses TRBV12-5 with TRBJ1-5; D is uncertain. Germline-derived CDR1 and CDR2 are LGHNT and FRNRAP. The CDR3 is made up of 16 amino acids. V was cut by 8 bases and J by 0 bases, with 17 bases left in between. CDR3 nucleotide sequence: TGTGCTAGTCCACTCATCGAGCCCCATAGCAATCAGCCCCAGCATTTT. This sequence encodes CASPLIEPHSNQPQHF.

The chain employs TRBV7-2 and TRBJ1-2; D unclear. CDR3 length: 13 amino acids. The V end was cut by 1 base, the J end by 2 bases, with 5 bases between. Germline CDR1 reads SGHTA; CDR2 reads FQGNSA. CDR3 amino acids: CASSLVENYGYTF. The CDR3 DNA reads TGTGCCAGCAGCTTAGTAGAGAACTATGGCTACACCTTC. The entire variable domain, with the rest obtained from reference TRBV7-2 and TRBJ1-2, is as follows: GAGVSQSPSNKVTEKGKDVELRCDPISGHTALYWYRQSLGQGLEFLIYFQGNSAPDKSGLPSDRFSAERTGGSVSTLTIQRTQQEDSAVYLCASSLVENYGYTFGSGTRLTVV.

CDR3 sequence (DNA): TGTGCCAGCAGCTTATTCGACAGCTCCTATGGCTACACCTTC. It codes for CASSLFDSSYGYTF. The V call is TRBV7-9, the J call TRBJ1-2; weak D call: TRBD1 (5 bases). Germline loops: CDR1 SEHNR, CDR2 FQNEAQ (reference sequence). The ends were cut back, 2 bases at V and 4 bases at J, with 11 bases in the middle. The length of the CDR3 is 14 residues.

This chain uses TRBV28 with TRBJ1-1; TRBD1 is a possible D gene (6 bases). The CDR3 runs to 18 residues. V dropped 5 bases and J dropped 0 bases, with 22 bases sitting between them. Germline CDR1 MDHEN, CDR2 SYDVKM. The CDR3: CASSQPRDTSRVNTEAFF. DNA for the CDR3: TGTGCCAGCAGTCAGCCCCGGGACACAAGCAGGGTGAACACTGAAGCTTTCTTT.

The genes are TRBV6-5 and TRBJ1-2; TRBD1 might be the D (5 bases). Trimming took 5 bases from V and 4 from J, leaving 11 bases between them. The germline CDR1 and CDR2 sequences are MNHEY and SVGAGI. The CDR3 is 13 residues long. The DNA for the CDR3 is TGTGCCAGCAGTATGGGGGGATTCTATGGCTACACCTTC. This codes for CASSMGGFYGYTF.

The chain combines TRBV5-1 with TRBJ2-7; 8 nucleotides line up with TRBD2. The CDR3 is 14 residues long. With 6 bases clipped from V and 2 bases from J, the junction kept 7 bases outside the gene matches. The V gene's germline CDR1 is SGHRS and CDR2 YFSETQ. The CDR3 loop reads CASTSGLAPYEQYF. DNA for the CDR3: TGCGCCAGCACTAGCGGGTTGGCCCCCTACGAGCAGTACTTC.

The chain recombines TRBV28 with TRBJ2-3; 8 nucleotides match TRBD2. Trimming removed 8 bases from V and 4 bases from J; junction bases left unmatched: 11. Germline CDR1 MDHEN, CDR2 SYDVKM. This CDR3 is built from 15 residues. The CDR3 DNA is TGTGCCAGCCGAGAGAGCGGGGGCCAAGCAGATACGCAGTATTTT. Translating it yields CASRESGGQADTQYF.

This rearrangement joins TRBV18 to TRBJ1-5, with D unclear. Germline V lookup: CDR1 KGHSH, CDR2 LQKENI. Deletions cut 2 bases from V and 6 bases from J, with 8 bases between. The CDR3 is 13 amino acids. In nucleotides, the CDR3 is TGTGCCAGCTCACCAGGAGAGGGTCAGCCCCAGCATTTT. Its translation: CASSPGEGQPQHF.

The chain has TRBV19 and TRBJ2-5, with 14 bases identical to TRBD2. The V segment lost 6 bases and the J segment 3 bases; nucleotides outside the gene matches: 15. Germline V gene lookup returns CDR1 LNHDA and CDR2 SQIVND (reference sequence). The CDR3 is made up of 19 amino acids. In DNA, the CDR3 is TGTGCCAGTAGGGGCATTCTCGGGACTAGCGGGGGATTCAAAGAGACCCAGTACTTC. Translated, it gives CASRGILGTSGGFKETQYF.

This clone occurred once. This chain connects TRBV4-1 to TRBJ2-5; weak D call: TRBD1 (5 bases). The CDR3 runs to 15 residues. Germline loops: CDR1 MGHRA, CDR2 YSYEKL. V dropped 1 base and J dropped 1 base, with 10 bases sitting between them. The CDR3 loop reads CASSQGWGSQETQYF. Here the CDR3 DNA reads TGCGCCAGCAGCCAAGGATGGGGCAGCCAAGAGACCCAGTACTTC.

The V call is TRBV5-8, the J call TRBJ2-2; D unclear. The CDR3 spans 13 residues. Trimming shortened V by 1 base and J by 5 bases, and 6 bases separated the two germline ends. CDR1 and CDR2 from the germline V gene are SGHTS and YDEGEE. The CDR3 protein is CASSLTPTGELFF. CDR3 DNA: TGTGCCAGCAGCTTGACTCCAACCGGGGAGCTGTTTTTT.

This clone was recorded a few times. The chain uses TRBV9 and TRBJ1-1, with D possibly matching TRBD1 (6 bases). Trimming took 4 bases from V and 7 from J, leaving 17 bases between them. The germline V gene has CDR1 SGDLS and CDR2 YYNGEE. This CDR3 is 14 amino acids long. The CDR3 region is CASSPNREGSEAFF. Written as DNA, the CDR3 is TGTGCCAGCAGCCCCAACAGGGAAGGCAGTGAAGCTTTCTTT.

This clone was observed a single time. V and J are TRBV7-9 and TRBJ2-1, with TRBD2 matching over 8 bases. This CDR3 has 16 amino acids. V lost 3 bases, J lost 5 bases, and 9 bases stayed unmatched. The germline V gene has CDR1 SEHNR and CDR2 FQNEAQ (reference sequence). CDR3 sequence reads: CASSLGSGGRNNEQFF. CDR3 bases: TGTGCCAGCAGCTTGGGGAGCGGGGGCCGGAACAATGAGCAGTTCTTC.

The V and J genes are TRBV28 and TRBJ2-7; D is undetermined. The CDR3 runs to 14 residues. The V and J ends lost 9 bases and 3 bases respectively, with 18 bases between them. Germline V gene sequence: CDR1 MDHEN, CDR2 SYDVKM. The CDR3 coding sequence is TGTGCCAGTAAGGTAGGCGGCGCGGACTACGAGCAGTACTTC. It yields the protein CASKVGGADYEQYF.